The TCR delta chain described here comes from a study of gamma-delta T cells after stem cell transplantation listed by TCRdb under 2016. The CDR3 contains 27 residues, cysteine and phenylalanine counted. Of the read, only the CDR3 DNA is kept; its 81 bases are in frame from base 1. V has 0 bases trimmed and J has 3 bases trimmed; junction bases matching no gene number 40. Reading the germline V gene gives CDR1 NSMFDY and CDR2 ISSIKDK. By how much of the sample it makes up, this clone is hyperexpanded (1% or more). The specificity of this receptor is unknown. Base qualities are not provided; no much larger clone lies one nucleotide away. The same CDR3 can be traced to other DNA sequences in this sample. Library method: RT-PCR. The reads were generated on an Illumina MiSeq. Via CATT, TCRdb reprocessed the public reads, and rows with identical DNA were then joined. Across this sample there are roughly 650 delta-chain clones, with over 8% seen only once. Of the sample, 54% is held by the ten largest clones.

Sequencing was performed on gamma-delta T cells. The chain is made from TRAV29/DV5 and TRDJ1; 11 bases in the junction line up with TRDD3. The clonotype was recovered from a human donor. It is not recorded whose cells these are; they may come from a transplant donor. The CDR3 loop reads CAASEVGFYHLPPYSILGDIVSDKLIF. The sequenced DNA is TGTGCAGCAAGCGAGGTTGGTTTCTATCACCTTCCACCATACTCGATACTGGGGGATATTGTATCCGATAAACTCATCTTT.